The entry below gives a single T cell receptor beta chain sequence along with its context. Which antigen it targets is not known. There are no base qualities to consult, and no much larger clone falls within one base. As encoded in the germline V gene, CDR1 is MNHNS while CDR2 is SASEGT. Including cysteine and phenylalanine, the CDR3 has 15 amino acids. Only the CDR3 region is kept as DNA, spanning 45 bases read in frame from base 1. V trim: 3 bases; J trim: 2 bases; unmatched bases: 5. Preparation of the library involved the immunoSEQ multiplex PCR assay. The multiplex PCR relied on a mix of 60 forward primers for TCR Vbeta segments and 13 reverse primers for TCR Jbeta segments. Amplification of the CDR3 region of rearranged TCR beta genes was performed with a multiplex PCR assay on genomic DNA. Amplified TCR beta libraries were sequenced as 87-base-pair reads on the Illumina HiSeq System. In the authors' own workflow: In a later analysis, some 80 million unique TCR beta chains were counted across the roughly 670 repertoires, and around 10 million of these chains were shared by at least two donors. To remove PCR and sequencing errors, raw reads were error-corrected and collapsed into unique sequences using a nearest-neighbor algorithm that merged closely related sequences. V, D and J gene segments were assigned by aligning CDR3 sequences to IMGT reference sequences. Each retained sequence needed at least a six-nucleotide match to both a V gene segment and a J gene segment. Rearrangements were classified as productive when the CDR3 lacked stop codons and remained in frame with V and J, and all other rearrangements were classified as non-productive. CDR3 was defined according to IMGT convention as the region running from the second conserved V-encoded cysteine to the conserved J-encoded phenylalanine. The earlier analysis of some 550 of the donors excluded any sequence lacking an unambiguous match to a single V gene segment. An earlier analysis of about 600 of the donors called V segments functional above 56.7% productive rearrangements and segregating when the between-donor standard deviation exceeded 5%. A statistical classification framework was developed to diagnose cytomegalovirus status using the catalog of TCR beta chain sequences. V and J gene assignment, in a later analysis, came from comparing TCR nucleotide sequences with IMGT/GENE-DB human TR gene sequences. The TCRdist pipeline was used in a later analysis to assign CDR3 sequences and most-parsimonious VDJ recombination scenarios. In a later analysis, each TCR beta chain was defined by its CDR3 amino acid sequence together with its V-gene family, and reads without a unique V-gene family were excluded. As a way to deal with suspected cross-contamination and a sequencing artifact, a later analysis dropped approximately 570 nucleotide sequences that were highly shared and had low generation probability. In a later analysis, a clonal expansion index for each public chain was calculated from normalized within-repertoire ranks of inferred template counts. Generation probabilities in a later analysis came from a VDJ recombination model fitted to out-of-frame rearrangements, and those results were checked against IGoR. In a later analysis, TCR-TCR, TCR-HLA and TCR-CMV co-occurrence was scored with hypergeometric tests, and a repertoire-size bias correction was applied to TCR pairs. In a later analysis, false discovery rates were estimated by permuting HLA or CMV assignments 20 times. In a later analysis, co-occurring TCRs were grouped using DBSCAN, with TCRdist sequence similarity added in when clustering inside HLA-allele-positive subsets. Repertoires with fewer than 30,000 or more than 120,000 public chains were left out of co-occurrence clustering, as were about 5 repertoires with anomalous nucleotide sharing. This immuneACCESS table, as held by TCRdb, lists in-frame sequences with V and J called but not all clones. Of the missing ones, under half trace to an unresolved V gene in checked studies; the others have no known cause. Clone size and V and J calls were adopted from that table, with D and trimming inferred from the DNA. The sample table lists 40,000 to 55,000 clones, over 75% of them with a count of one. The ten top clones hold roughly 2.3% of the sample.

The cohort was made up of approximately 700 healthy bone marrow donors. Cohort members were all nominally healthy when sampled, although unrecorded immune exposures were likely present. The donor tested CMV seropositive, placing the donor among the 250 to 350 seropositive members of the cohort. A peripheral blood sample was provided by each donor, and peripheral blood mononuclear cells were used for TCR beta sequencing. Genomic DNA extraction from the blood cell samples was performed with the Qiagen DNeasy Blood Extraction Kit. The source of the sample is a study of cytomegalovirus exposure and HLA in healthy donors (dated by TCRdb to about 2017). Looking at the study overall: According to an earlier analysis of 587 of the donors, about 179 million T cells yielded 117 million unique TCR beta sequences and 250 to 350 Gb of sequence data. An early release that covered 640 HLA-typed donors contained around 330 gigabases of sequencing data and approximately 85 million unique TCR sequences. The genetic ancestry cluster associated with self-reported Caucasian donors included 81% of the 398 genotyped donors. The study aimed to test whether cataloging public T cell receptors could reveal signatures of past pathogen exposure. The T cell repertoires of several hundred subjects were profiled by immunosequencing and related to cytomegalovirus serostatus. Besides the first cohort of around 700 subjects, a separate validation cohort made up of 120 different subjects was used. The study combined high-throughput TCR immunosequencing, statistical association of individual TCRs with disease status, and machine learning to predict cytomegalovirus infection status. To study patterns of TCR occurrence, a later analysis re-analyzed previously published TCR beta repertoires from 500 to 850 donors and added high-resolution HLA genotyping. In the later analysis, no new phenotypic data were used to find candidate immune exposures; instead, reliance was placed on TCR beta sequences and their occurrence across donors. To decide whether each TCR beta V gene segment behaved as functional or pseudogenic, an earlier analysis of approximately 590 of the donors relied on high-throughput TCR beta sequencing. Donor age, sex, ethnicity and CMV serostatus were compiled together with the repertoire data. A later genetic analysis used genome-wide SNP genotypes for about 60% of the 666 donors, treating that subset as a discovery cohort. Every repertoire in the discovery cohort had been generated on one and the same sequencing platform. HLA typing included class I and class II loci at four-digit resolution. The number of typed donors differed by locus: about 620-630 for A, B, C, DRB1 and DQB1; 522 for DQA1; 606 for DPA1; and about 450 for DPB1. About five DR-DQ haplotypes were treated as single units for association and clustering because of strong linkage in the cohort. On average, about 200,000 unique TCR beta nucleotide sequences were sequenced per donor among fewer than 500 genotyped donors of the cohort, with roughly 18% of those sequences being non-productive. Results the study describes overall, beyond this receptor: A group of highly shared sequence variants was considered likely to be a technical artifact of the sequencing pipeline. Compared with equally common non-associated chains, HLA-associated TCR beta chains in a later analysis were more clonally expanded and had lower generation probabilities. At a false discovery rate of 0.05, a later analysis linked 16,000 or so TCR beta sequences to specific HLA alleles. Broadly in line with IMGT annotations, most TCR beta V segments showed up in productive rearrangements about 87% or about 30% of the time in an earlier analysis of a few hundred of the donors. Assigning TCR associations to individual alleles was difficult when HLA alleles, especially DR and DQ, strongly co-occurred. In a later analysis, the rate of TCR association differed among HLA loci, with DRB1 alleles having the most associated TCRs and HLA-C alleles having the fewest. A later genetic analysis reported fewer N-insertions in productive TCRs among donors in an Asian-associated ancestry cluster than the 666-donor mean. Roughly uniform sequencing depth across donors was assumed in presence/absence analyses, although this assumption may not hold. In vitro tests confirmed that a few of the cytomegalovirus-associated TCR beta chains recognize cytomegalovirus antigens. Correlated functional status among segregating V segments might be attributable to linkage disequilibrium, but an unknown experimental factor could not be ruled out. Immune exposure information for the cohort was limited to CMV serostatus. A further reported finding was that TCR beta sequences accurately predicted the HLA-A and HLA-B alleles for most subjects in the first cohort. Approximately 16 rarely observed V segments, including chromosome 9 orphons, were excluded from the earlier analysis of several hundred of the donors because counts were too low. A later analysis reported that several top co-occurrence clusters appeared linked to parvovirus B19, influenza, CMV and Epstein-Barr virus. The cohort was sequenced for TCR beta chains only, and without alpha or paired-chain data the features that could be detected were limited. Cytomegalovirus status was reported to be diagnosed by the classifier with high specificity and sensitivity in both the original and validation cohorts. The authors suggested that the approach could potentially be extended to other disease states and immunological phenotypes. The 87-base-pair reads could not distinguish some IMGT-functional V segments, including TRBV6-2 and TRBV6-3, so those segments were excluded. Because some donors lacked HLA typing at each locus, the association tests relied only on the typed subset. A total of 150 or so TCR beta chains were listed by the study as associated with cytomegalovirus. A later analysis found that most CMV-associated TCR beta chains appeared HLA-restricted, with HLA associations seemingly driven largely by CMV exposure. An association between a missense DCLRE1C variant and V-gene and J-gene trimming of TCR beta chains was found in a later genetic analysis and replicated in an independent cohort. Most TCR sequences were seen in very few donors, while some public TCRs were found in many individuals.

This clonotype was sampled from a boy younger than 18 in good health and CMV-seropositive. Sequencing was performed on PBMCs. The chain uses TRBV6-1 and TRBJ2-7; 9 of the junction bases match TRBD1. Here the CDR3 is given as CASSDQGQGPYEQYF. The DNA reads TGTGCCAGCAGTGACCAGGGACAGGGACCCTACGAGCAGTACTTC.